The 2 T cell receptor beta chains presented below share a single source sample, sequenced in a study of blood T cells in healthy people across ages. It was with a sample-barcoded 5' primer and a J-beta primer mix that a second PCR of roughly 7 to 12 cycles was run. TCRdb fed the 5' RACE reads into MiXCR, producing one record per CDR3 protein. The repertoire consists of under 950,000 distinct CDR3 sequences, with 20% to 25% occurring once and the leading ten covering around 21%. Sequenced sample: blood. The receptors stem from a man aged 65 to 79 in good health.

This clonotype was counted a few times. The chain is built from TRBV6-1 and TRBJ1-2; 11 positions agree with TRBD1. V lost 0 bases, J lost 8 bases, and 2 bases stayed unmatched. Germline V gene lookup returns CDR1 MNHNS and CDR2 SASEGT. This CDR3 is built from 14 residues. This chain's CDR3 is CASSEAWTGGGYTF. CDR3 coding DNA: TGTGCCAGCAGTGAAGCGTGGACAGGGGGCGGCTACACCTTC.

The chain joins TRBV7-9 to TRBJ2-5; 9 bases match TRBD2. TRBJ2-1 matches the DNA end more closely, so the J call is doubtful. CDR3 size: 15 residues. In germline, CDR1 is SEHNR, CDR2 FQNEAQ (reference sequence). CDR3 coding DNA: TGTGCCAGCAGCTCAAGCGGGGGGAAGGCCAATGAGCAGTTCTTC. Protein sequence: CASSSSGGKANEQFF.